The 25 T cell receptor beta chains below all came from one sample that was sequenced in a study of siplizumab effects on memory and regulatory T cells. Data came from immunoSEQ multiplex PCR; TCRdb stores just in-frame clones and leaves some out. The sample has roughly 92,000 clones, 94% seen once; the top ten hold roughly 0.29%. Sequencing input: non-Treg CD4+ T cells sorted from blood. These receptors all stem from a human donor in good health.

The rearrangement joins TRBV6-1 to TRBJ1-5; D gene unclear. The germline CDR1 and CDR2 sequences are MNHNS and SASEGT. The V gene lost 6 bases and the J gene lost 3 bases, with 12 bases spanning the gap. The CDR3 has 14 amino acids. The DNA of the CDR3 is TGTGCCAGCAGGACGGACGGACCCAATCAGCCCCAGCATTTT. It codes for CASRTDGPNQPQHF.

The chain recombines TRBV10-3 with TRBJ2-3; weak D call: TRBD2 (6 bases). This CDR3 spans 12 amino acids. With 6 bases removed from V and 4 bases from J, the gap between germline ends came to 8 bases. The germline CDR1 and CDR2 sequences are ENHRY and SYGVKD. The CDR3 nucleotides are TGTGCCATCAGGGGGGACTCAGATACGCAGTATTTT. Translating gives CAIRGDSDTQYF.

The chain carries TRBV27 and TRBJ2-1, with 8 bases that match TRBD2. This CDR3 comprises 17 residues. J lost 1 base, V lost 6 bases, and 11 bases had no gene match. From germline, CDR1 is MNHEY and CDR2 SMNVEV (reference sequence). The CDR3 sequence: CASRPWTSQRSYNEQFF. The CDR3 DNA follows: TGTGCCAGCAGGCCCTGGACTAGCCAAAGGTCCTACAATGAGCAGTTCTTC.

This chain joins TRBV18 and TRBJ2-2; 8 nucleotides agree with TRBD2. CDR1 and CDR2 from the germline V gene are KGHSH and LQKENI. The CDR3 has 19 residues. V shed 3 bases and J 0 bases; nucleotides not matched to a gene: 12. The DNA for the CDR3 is TGTGCCAGCTCACCTCGGGACATACGAGCGGGGGCGAACACCGGGGAGCTGTTTTTT. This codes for CASSPRDIRAGANTGELFF. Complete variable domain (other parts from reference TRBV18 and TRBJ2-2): NAGVMQNPRHLVRRRGQEARLRCSPMKGHSHVYWYRQLPEEGLKFMVYLQKENIIDESGMPKERFSAEFPKEGPSILRIQQVVRGDSAAYFCASSPRDIRAGANTGELFFGEGSRLTVL.

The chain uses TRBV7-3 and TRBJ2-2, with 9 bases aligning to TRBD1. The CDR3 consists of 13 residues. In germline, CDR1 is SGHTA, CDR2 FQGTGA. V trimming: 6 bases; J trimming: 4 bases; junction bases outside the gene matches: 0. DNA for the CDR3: TGTGCCAGCAGGACAGGGGGCACCGGGGAGCTGTTTTTT. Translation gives CASRTGGTGELFF.

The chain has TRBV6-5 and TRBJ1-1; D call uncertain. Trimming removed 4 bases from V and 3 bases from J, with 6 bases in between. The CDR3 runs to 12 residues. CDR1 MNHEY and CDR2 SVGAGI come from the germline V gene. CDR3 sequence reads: CASSSPYTEAFF. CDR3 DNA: TGTGCCAGCAGTTCCCCTTACACTGAAGCTTTCTTT.

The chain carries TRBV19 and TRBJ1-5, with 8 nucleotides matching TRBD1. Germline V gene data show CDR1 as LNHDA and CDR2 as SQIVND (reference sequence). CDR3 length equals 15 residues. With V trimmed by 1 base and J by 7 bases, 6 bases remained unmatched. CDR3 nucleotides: TGTGCCAGTAGTATAGGGACAGGGCGTTTACAGCCCCAGCATTTT. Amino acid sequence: CASSIGTGRLQPQHF. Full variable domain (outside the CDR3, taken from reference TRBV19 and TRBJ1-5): DGGITQSPKYLFRKEGQNVTLSCEQNLNHDAMYWYRQDPGQGLRLIYYSQIVNDFQKGDIAEGYSVSREKKESFPLTVTSAQKNPTAFYLCASSIGTGRLQPQHFGDGTRLSIL.

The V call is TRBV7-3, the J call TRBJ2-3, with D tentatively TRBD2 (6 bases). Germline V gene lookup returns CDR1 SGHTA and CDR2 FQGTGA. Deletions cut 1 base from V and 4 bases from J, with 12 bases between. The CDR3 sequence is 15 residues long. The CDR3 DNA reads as TGTGCCAGCAGCTTAATGGGCGGGGTCCCAGATACGCAGTATTTT. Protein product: CASSLMGGVPDTQYF. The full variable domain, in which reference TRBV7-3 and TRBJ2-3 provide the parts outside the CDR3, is GAGVSQTPSNKVTEKGKYVELRCDPISGHTALYWYRQSLGQGPEFLIYFQGTGAADDSGLPNDRFFAVRPEGSVSTLKIQRTERGDSAVYLCASSLMGGVPDTQYFGPGTRLTVL.

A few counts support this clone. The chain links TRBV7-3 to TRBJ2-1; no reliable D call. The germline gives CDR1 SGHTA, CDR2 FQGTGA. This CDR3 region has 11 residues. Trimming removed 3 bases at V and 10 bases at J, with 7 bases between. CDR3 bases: TGTGCCAGCAGCTTCGGTGCCGAGCAGTTCTTC. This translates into CASSFGAEQFF.

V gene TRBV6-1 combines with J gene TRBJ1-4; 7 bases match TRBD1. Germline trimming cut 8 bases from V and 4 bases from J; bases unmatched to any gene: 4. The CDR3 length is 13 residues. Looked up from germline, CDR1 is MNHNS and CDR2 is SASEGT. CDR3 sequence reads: CASATGSNEKLFF. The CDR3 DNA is TGTGCCAGCGCGACAGGGAGTAATGAAAAACTGTTTTTT.

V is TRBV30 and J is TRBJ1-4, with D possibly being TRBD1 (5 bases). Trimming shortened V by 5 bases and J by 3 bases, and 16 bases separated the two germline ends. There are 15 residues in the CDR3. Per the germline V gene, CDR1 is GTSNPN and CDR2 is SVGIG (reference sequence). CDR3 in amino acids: CAWGVSGTANEKLFF. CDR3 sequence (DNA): TGTGCCTGGGGAGTCTCAGGGACCGCTAATGAAAAACTGTTTTTT. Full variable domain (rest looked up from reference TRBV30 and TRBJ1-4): SQTIHQWPATLVQPVGSPLSLECTVEGTSNPNLYWYRQAAGRGLQLLFYSVGIGQISSEVPQNLSASRPQDRQFILSSKKLLLSDSGFYLCAWGVSGTANEKLFFGSGTQLSVL.

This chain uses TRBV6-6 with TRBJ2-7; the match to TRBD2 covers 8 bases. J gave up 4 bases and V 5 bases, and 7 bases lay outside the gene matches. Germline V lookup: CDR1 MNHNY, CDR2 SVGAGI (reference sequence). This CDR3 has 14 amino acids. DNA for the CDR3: TGTGCCAGCAGTCGCGGGACTAGTCTTTACGAGCAGTACTTC. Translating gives CASSRGTSLYEQYF.

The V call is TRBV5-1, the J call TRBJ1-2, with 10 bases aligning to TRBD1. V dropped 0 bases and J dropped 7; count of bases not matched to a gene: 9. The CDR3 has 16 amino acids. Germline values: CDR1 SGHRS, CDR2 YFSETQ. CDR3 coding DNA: TGCGCCAGCAGCTTGGGCCGGGACAGGGGAAGAGGTGGCTACACCTTC. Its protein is CASSLGRDRGRGGYTF.

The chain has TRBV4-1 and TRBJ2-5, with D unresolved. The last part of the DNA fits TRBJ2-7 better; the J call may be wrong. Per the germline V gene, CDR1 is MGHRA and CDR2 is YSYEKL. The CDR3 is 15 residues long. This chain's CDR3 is CASSQDLAESYEQYF. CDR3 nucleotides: TGCGCCAGCAGCCAAGATCTGGCGGAGTCCTACGAGCAGTACTTC.

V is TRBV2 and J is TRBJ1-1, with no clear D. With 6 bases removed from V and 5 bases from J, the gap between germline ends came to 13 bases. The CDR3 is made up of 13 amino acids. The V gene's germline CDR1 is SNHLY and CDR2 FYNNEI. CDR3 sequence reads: CASRADLGTEAFF. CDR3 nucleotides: TGTGCCAGCAGGGCTGACTTGGGGACTGAAGCTTTCTTT.

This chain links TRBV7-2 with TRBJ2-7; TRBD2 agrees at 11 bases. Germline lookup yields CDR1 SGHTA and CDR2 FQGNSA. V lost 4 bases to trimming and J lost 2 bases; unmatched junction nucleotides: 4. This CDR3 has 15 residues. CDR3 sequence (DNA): TGTGCCAGCAGCTCGGGACTAGCGGTAACCTACGAGCAGTACTTC. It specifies CASSSGLAVTYEQYF.

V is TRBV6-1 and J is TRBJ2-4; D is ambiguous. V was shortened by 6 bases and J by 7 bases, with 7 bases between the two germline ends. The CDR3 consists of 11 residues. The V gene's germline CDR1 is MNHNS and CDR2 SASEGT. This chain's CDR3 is CASSALNIQYF. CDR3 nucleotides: TGTGCCAGCAGCGCGCTGAACATTCAGTACTTC.

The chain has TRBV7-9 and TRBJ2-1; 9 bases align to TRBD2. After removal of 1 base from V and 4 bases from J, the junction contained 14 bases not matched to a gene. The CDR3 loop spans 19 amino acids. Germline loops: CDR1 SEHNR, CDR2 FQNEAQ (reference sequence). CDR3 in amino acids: CASSLVGVASGVRYNEQFF. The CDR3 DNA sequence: TGTGCCAGCAGCTTAGTAGGTGTGGCTAGCGGGGTACGTTACAATGAGCAGTTCTTC.

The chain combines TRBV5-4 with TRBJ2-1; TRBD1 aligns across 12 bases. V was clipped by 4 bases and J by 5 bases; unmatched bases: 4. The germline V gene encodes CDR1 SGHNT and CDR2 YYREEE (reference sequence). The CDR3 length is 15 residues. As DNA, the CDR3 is TGTGCCAGCAGCGGGGGACAGGGGGCTGACAATGAGCAGTTCTTC. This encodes CASSGGQGADNEQFF.

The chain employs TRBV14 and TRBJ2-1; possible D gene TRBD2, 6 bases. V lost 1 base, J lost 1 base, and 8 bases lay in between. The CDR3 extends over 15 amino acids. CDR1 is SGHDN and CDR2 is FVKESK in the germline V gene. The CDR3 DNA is TGTGCCAGCAGCCAAGTGGAGGGGTCCTACAATGAGCAGTTCTTC. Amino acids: CASSQVEGSYNEQFF.

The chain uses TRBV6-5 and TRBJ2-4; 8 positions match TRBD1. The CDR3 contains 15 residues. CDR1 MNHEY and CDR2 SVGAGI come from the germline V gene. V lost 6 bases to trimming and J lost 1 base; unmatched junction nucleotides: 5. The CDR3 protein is CASSRTGKAKNIQYF. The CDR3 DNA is TGTGCCAGCAGCCGGACAGGGAAGGCCAAAAACATTCAGTACTTC.

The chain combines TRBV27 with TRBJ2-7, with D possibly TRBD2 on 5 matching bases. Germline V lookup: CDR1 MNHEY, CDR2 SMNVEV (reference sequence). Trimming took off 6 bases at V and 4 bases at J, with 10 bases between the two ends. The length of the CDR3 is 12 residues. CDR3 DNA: TGTGCCAGCAGCCTCCGGGGTTACGAGCAGTACTTC. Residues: CASSLRGYEQYF.

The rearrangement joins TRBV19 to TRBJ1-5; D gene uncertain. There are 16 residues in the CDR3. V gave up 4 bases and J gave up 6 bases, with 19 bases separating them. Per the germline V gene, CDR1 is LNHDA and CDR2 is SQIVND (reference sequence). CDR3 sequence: CASSSGYRGYLQPQHF. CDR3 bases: TGTGCCAGTAGTAGCGGGTATCGCGGGTATCTTCAGCCCCAGCATTTT. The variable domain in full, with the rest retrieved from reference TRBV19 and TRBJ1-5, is DGGITQSPKYLFRKEGQNVTLSCEQNLNHDAMYWYRQDPGQGLRLIYYSQIVNDFQKGDIAEGYSVSREKKESFPLTVTSAQKNPTAFYLCASSSGYRGYLQPQHFGDGTRLSIL.

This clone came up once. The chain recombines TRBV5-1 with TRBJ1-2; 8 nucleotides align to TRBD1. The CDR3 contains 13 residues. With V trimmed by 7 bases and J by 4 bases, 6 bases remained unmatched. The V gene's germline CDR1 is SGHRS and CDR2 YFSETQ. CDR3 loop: CASSGGGLYGYTF. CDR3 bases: TGCGCCAGCTCAGGGGGCGGCCTCTATGGCTACACCTTC.

The CDR3 loop is CAISGGLAPNTGELFF. CDR3 bases: TGTGCCATCAGTGGGGGACTAGCGCCCAACACCGGGGAGCTGTTTTTT. J is TRBJ2-2 and V is TRBV10-3, with 10 positions matching TRBD2. The germline V gene encodes CDR1 ENHRY and CDR2 SYGVKD. Losses at the gene ends were 4 bases for V and 2 bases for J; bases not matched to a gene: 4. CDR3 length equals 16 residues.